What follows are 29 T cell receptor beta chains derived from one specimen sequenced in a study of CD8 T cells in ankylosing spondylitis. These receptors have no known antigen. TCRdb redid the calling of the 5' RACE reads with MiXCR, one entry per CDR3 protein. The sample comprises approximately 550,000 distinct CDR3 sequences, more than 9.5% of which are singletons, and over 6.5% rests with the top ten. General study points: Seemingly distinctive of ankylosing spondylitis blood was a TCR beta motif formed by eight highly homologous variants.

Sequencing was done on a sample of blood, either unsorted or a sorted T cell fraction (not recorded which). The receptors originated from a male donor with ankylosing spondylitis.

This clonotype was counted only a few times. This chain links TRBV20-1 with TRBJ2-7, with D perhaps TRBD1 or TRBD2 (5 bases each). Germline lookup yields CDR1 DFQATT and CDR2 SNEGSKA (reference sequence). This CDR3 has 14 amino acids. Trimming shortened V by 3 bases and J by 0 bases, and 12 bases separated the two germline ends. CDR3 DNA sequence: TGCAGTGCTAGGGGACCCTTGAGCTCCTACGAGCAGTACTTC. Encoded protein: CSARGPLSSYEQYF.

This clonotype was recorded a few times. This sequence joins TRBV7-8 and TRBJ1-5; D remains unclear. Germline V gene data show CDR1 as SGHVS and CDR2 as FQNEAQ. Between the trimmed V and J ends, which lost 4 bases and 1 base, there was a span of 14 bases. The CDR3 covers 16 residues. The DNA for the CDR3 is TGTGCCAGCAGCTCCCTAGCGGGAGGGAGCAATCAGCCCCAGCATTTT. This encodes CASSSLAGGSNQPQHF.

This clonotype was seen repeatedly, ten times or more. J is TRBJ2-3 and V is TRBV20-1; 12 bases align to TRBD2. Germline-derived CDR1 and CDR2 are DFQATT and SNEGSKA (reference sequence). The V gene end was trimmed by 1 base and the J gene end by 0 bases; junction bases not matched to a gene: 2. CDR3 length: 16 amino acids. The chain's CDR3 is CSARGLAGESTDTQYF. CDR3 nucleotides: TGCAGTGCTAGAGGACTAGCGGGAGAAAGCACAGATACGCAGTATTTT.

This chain uses TRBV7-8 with TRBJ2-7, with D unclear. CDR3 length: 12 residues. Germline V CDR1 and CDR2: SGHVS, FQNEAQ. The germline V and J ends were trimmed by 5 bases and 5 bases, with 10 bases remaining between them. In DNA form, the CDR3 reads TGTGCCAGCAGCCTCAGACCCCACGAGCAGTACTTC. Amino acid sequence: CASSLRPHEQYF.

The gene calls are TRBV5-1 and TRBJ2-3, with D possibly called TRBD1 or TRBD2 (5 bases each). Germline-derived CDR1 and CDR2 are SGHRS and YFSETQ. The V gene lost 4 bases and the J gene lost 2 bases, with 11 bases spanning the gap. CDR3 length: 14 residues. The CDR3 spells CASSTGAFTDTQYF. The CDR3 DNA reads TGCGCCAGCAGCACCGGGGCTTTCACAGATACGCAGTATTTT.

This sequence joins TRBV6-5 and TRBJ1-5; D is ambiguous. The CDR3 totals 13 residues. Trimming removed 4 bases at V and 3 bases at J, with 7 bases between. Germline assignment: CDR1 MNHEY and CDR2 SVGAGI. CDR3 sequence reads: CASSSEANQPQHF. Here the CDR3 DNA reads TGTGCCAGCAGTTCTGAGGCCAATCAGCCCCAGCATTTT.

V gene TRBV12-3 or TRBV12-4 combines with J gene TRBJ2-1; no definite D call. CDR3 length: 12 amino acids. Trimming stripped 5 bases from V and 4 bases from J, with 6 bases between. The CDR3 DNA is TGTGCCAGCAGTGGGATATACAATGAGCAGTTCTTC. Translating gives CASSGIYNEQFF.

This clonotype was detected only a few times. The chain carries TRBV6-1 and TRBJ1-1; the D gene is possibly TRBD1 (5 bases). This CDR3 spans 14 amino acids. V was clipped by 7 bases and J by 2 bases, with 14 bases between them. Germline V gene sequence: CDR1 MNHNS, CDR2 SASEGT. The CDR3 spells CASTLRRTNTEAFF. DNA of the CDR3: TGTGCCAGCACCCTCCGACGGACAAACACTGAAGCTTTCTTT.

This clonotype was observed a few times. This chain joins TRBV5-5 and TRBJ1-4; no definite D call. The CDR3 totals 16 residues. V dropped 4 bases and J dropped 4 bases, with 17 bases sitting between them. Germline-derived CDR1 and CDR2 are SGHKS and YYEKEE (reference sequence). The CDR3 nucleotides are TGTGCCAGCAGCCCGATGCGGGTGGGCGATAATGAAAAACTGTTTTTT. Translation: CASSPMRVGDNEKLFF.

The chain has TRBV27 and TRBJ2-5; 12 bases align to TRBD1. The V gene's germline CDR1 is MNHEY and CDR2 SMNVEV (reference sequence). J gave up 7 bases and V 4 bases, and 7 bases lay outside the gene matches. The CDR3 consists of 15 residues. Written as DNA, the CDR3 is TGTGCCAGCAGTTCTAGGGACAGGGGGCGAGGGACCCAGTACTTC. Amino acid sequence: CASSSRDRGRGTQYF.

The CDR3 nucleotides are TGCAGTGCAGCCCGTGGGACTAGCGGGAGGGCGGCGTATACGCAGTATTTT. As protein: CSAARGTSGRAAYTQYF. The V call is TRBV20-1, the J call TRBJ2-3; TRBD2 aligns across 16 bases. The CDR3 is made up of 17 amino acids. V was clipped by 6 bases and J by 7 bases; unmatched bases: 13. Germline CDR1 and CDR2: DFQATT and SNEGSKA (reference sequence).

This clonotype was counted at least ten times. The rearrangement uses TRBV5-1 and TRBJ2-7; 8 bases align to TRBD2. V gave up 1 base and J gave up 0 bases; unmatched junction bases: 0. The CDR3 length is 14 residues. Per germline, CDR1 SGHRS and CDR2 YFSETQ. In DNA form, the CDR3 reads TGCGCCAGCAGCTTGAGCGGGAGCTCCTACGAGCAGTACGTC. As protein: CASSLSGSSYEQYV.

This chain connects TRBV20-1 to TRBJ2-1; TRBD2 agrees at 13 bases. The CDR3 is 14 amino acids. Per the germline V gene, CDR1 is DFQATT and CDR2 is SNEGSKA (reference sequence). V trimming: 6 bases; J trimming: 7 bases; junction bases outside the gene matches: 6. The DNA for the CDR3 is TGCAGTGCACGGACTAGCGGGAGATTTAATGAGCAGTTCTTC. This translates into CSARTSGRFNEQFF.

The chain carries TRBV7-9 and TRBJ1-1; no firm D call. Trimming removed 11 bases from V and 8 bases from J, with 15 bases in between. The germline V gene encodes CDR1 SEHNR and CDR2 FQNEAQ (reference sequence). The CDR3 covers 11 residues. CDR3 region: CAAGSQLEAFF. As DNA, the CDR3 is TGTGCCGCCGGGTCACAGTTGGAAGCTTTCTTT.

V usage is TRBV19 and J usage is TRBJ2-5; 7 bases map to TRBD1. V gave up 4 bases and J gave up 6 bases; unmatched junction bases: 5. This CDR3 is built from 13 residues. Germline values: CDR1 LNHDA, CDR2 SQIVND (reference sequence). This CDR3 is CASSTQGPKTQYF. The CDR3 DNA sequence: TGTGCCAGTAGTACACAGGGGCCCAAGACCCAGTACTTC.

Only a few counts were recorded for this clonotype. The rearrangement links TRBV3-1 to TRBJ2-6; a weak D match, TRBD1 (5 bases). The CDR3 has 18 amino acids. Trimming removed 2 bases at V and 0 bases at J, with 14 bases between. The germline V gene encodes CDR1 LGHDT and CDR2 YNNKEL (reference sequence). This CDR3 is CASSQLRTLDSGANVLTF. Written as DNA, the CDR3 is TGTGCCAGCAGCCAACTCCGGACATTGGACTCTGGGGCCAACGTCCTGACTTTC.

The chain employs TRBV29-1 and TRBJ1-5, with TRBD1 matching 7 bases. This CDR3 contains 16 residues. Germline assignment: CDR1 SQVTM and CDR2 ANQGSEA. The J segment lost 2 bases and the V segment lost 2 bases, leaving 9 bases of the junction unmatched. CDR3 loop: CSVERQGRIGNQPQHF. In nucleotides, the CDR3 is TGCAGCGTTGAAAGACAGGGCAGGATTGGCAATCAGCCCCAGCATTTT.

Points on this clonotype: A junction boundary mismatches the germline segment, possibly from a read error. This sequence joins TRBV18 and TRBJ2-3, with D perhaps TRBD2 (6 bases). CDR3 length equals 13 residues. The germline V gene encodes CDR1 KGHSH and CDR2 LQKENI. This CDR3 is CASLPLAPDTQYF. The CDR3 DNA follows: TGTGCCAGCTTACCACTAGCCCCAGATACGCAGTATTTT.

This clonotype appeared many times. The gene calls are TRBV10-3 and TRBJ2-7, with TRBD1 as a possible D gene (6 bases). In germline, CDR1 is ENHRY, CDR2 SYGVKD. CDR3 size: 14 residues. Trimming removed 10 bases at V and 3 bases at J, with 19 bases between. The CDR3 DNA reads TGTGCCAGTAGGGTAGACGGACAGAGCTACGAGCAGTACGTC. Amino acid sequence: CASRVDGQSYEQYV.

V gene TRBV6-5 combines with J gene TRBJ1-1; D is ambiguous. V lost 0 bases and J lost 0, with 14 bases in between. The CDR3 totals 17 residues. Germline values: CDR1 MNHEY, CDR2 SVGAGI. The CDR3 region has the DNA TGTGCCAGCAGTTACTCCTCATCCCAGGAGGTGAACACTGAAGCTTTCTTT. It codes for CASSYSSSQEVNTEAFF.

This chain joins TRBV3-1 and TRBJ2-3, with a tentative D call TRBD2 (5 bases). The CDR3 extends over 14 amino acids. The V gene's germline CDR1 is LGHDT and CDR2 YNNKEL (reference sequence). The V and J ends lost 2 bases and 6 bases respectively, with 12 bases between them. The CDR3 nucleotides read TGTGCCAGCAGCCAAAAAGGGATAGCGGATACGCAGTATTTT. Its protein product is CASSQKGIADTQYF.

The sample holds a few counts of this clonotype. V gene TRBV5-1 combines with J gene TRBJ2-3; D remains unclear. This CDR3 contains 16 residues. Trimming removed 4 bases from V and 0 bases from J, with 15 bases in between. The germline V gene encodes CDR1 SGHRS and CDR2 YFSETQ. The CDR3 nucleotides are TGCGCCAGCAGCCGCGGTGTCGGTGCTAGCACAGATACGCAGTATTTT. It specifies CASSRGVGASTDTQYF.

This clonotype was observed at least ten times. This chain uses TRBV24-1 with TRBJ2-3, with 9 bases identical to TRBD1. The germline CDR1 and CDR2 sequences are KGHDR and SFDVKD. V shed 3 bases, J shed 5 bases, and the junction held 5 bases outside the gene matches. This CDR3 comprises 15 residues. CDR3: CATSDRQGVRDTQYF. The CDR3 region has the DNA TGTGCCACCAGTGATCGACAGGGGGTGAGAGATACGCAGTATTTT.

This clonotype has only a few counts. The V gene is TRBV12-3 or TRBV12-4, the J gene TRBJ1-4; TRBD1 agrees at 7 bases. The CDR3 consists of 14 residues. V gave up 6 bases and J gave up 15 bases; unmatched junction bases: 16. The CDR3 sequence: CASSSGTVLGDLFF. For the CDR3, the DNA is TGTGCCAGCAGCTCCGGGACAGTATTGGGGGACTTGTTTTTT.

The chain links TRBV24-1 to TRBJ2-1, with D perhaps TRBD2 (6 bases). The V gene's germline CDR1 is KGHDR and CDR2 SFDVKD. The CDR3 loop spans 12 amino acids. V was trimmed by 9 bases and J by 5 bases, leaving 10 bases between them. The CDR3 sequence: CATSGSHNEQFF. CDR3 DNA sequence: TGTGCCACCTCCGGGAGCCACAATGAGCAGTTCTTC.

The chain employs TRBV20-1 and TRBJ2-2, with 8 bases identical to TRBD2. With V trimmed by 0 bases and J by 3 bases, 6 bases remained unmatched. There are 16 residues in the CDR3. CDR1 is DFQATT and CDR2 is SNEGSKA in the germline V gene (reference sequence). CDR3 DNA sequence: TGCAGTGCTAGAGATCCCAGCGGGAGTTACACCGGGGAGCTGTTTTTT. Amino acids: CSARDPSGSYTGELFF.

The DNA of the CDR3 is TGTGCCAGCAGCCCCGCAGGCCCCTACAATGAGCAGTTCTTC. This sequence encodes CASSPAGPYNEQFF. This chain uses TRBV7-8 with TRBJ2-1; the D is unclear. Germline values: CDR1 SGHVS, CDR2 FQNEAQ. V was trimmed by 5 bases and J by 2 bases, leaving 10 bases between them. This CDR3 contains 14 residues.

This clonotype has ten or more counts. The rearrangement uses TRBV7-9 and TRBJ2-3; 8 bases are a match to TRBD1. The CDR3 totals 13 residues. J lost 14 bases, V lost 6 bases, and 13 bases had no gene match. The V gene's germline CDR1 is SEHNR and CDR2 FQNEAQ (reference sequence). The CDR3 loop reads CASREYTGTGVYF. Written as DNA, the CDR3 is TGTGCCAGCAGGGAATACACCGGGACAGGCGTGTATTTT.

The gene calls are TRBV12-3 or TRBV12-4 and TRBJ1-5, with 10 positions matching TRBD1. J gave up 7 bases and V 4 bases, and 4 bases lay outside the gene matches. This CDR3 is 14 amino acids long. The CDR3 DNA reads as TGTGCCAGCAGTTCTTGGACAGGGGGACAGCCCCAGCATTTT. Translated: CASSSWTGGQPQHF.